This T cell receptor (beta chain) was identified during a study of long-term antiretroviral therapy in people with HIV. Survey level was the resolution at which the v3.0 immunoSEQ assay ran. Some clones are missing from TCRdb's copy, which holds only in-frame ones; the method was immunoSEQ multiplex PCR. The data contain around 30,000 clones, roughly 96% of them seen just once; the ten biggest clones take up 8% to 10%. CDR3 length equals 14 residues. The germline V gene encodes CDR1 SGHRS and CDR2 YFSETQ. Trimming removed 0 bases from V and 6 bases from J, with 10 bases in between. The clonotype was recovered from a man aged 25-40 years with HIV. This chain links TRBV5-1 with TRBJ2-1; no reliable D call. The starting material was unsorted PBMCs, obtained 5.3 years after starting antiretroviral therapy. This chain's CDR3 is CASSLGQPGNEQFF. CDR3 sequence (DNA): TGCGCCAGCAGCTTGGGGCAACCGGGCAATGAGCAGTTCTTC.